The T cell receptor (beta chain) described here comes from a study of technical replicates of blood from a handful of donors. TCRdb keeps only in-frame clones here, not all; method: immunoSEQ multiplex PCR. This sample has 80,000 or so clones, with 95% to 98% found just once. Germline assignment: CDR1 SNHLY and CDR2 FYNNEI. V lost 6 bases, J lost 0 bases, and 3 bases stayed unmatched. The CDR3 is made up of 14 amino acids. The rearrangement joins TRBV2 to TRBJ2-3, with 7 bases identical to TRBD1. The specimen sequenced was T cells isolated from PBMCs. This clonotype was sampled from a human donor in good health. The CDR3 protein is CASRGTVSTDTQYF. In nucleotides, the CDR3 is TGTGCCAGCAGGGGGACAGTTAGCACAGATACGCAGTATTTT.